The 2 T cell receptor beta chains presented below share a single source sample, sequenced in a study of cytomegalovirus exposure and HLA in healthy donors. Both 60 Vbeta primers and 13 Jbeta primers went into the PCR. Sequenced by immunoSEQ multiplex PCR; TCRdb stores in-frame clones only, minus some. The data show under 300,000 clones, with around 81% seen just once and less than 9% held by the top ten. The sequencing input was PBMCs. These receptors all come from an older woman in good health and CMV-seropositive.

This clone was picked up one time. This rearrangement joins TRBV1 to TRBJ2-7; the D call in the table, TRBD2, was not verified against the DNA. TRBV1 has pseudogene status. The CDR3 runs to 15 residues. The CDR3 spells CTSSQDDSGNYEQYF. The CDR3 bases are TGCACCAGCAGCCAAGACGATAGCGGGAACTACGAGCAGTACTTC.

V is TRBV4-2 and J is TRBJ1-1; TRBD1 matches 9 bases. Germline V gene data show CDR1 as LGHNA and CDR2 as YNFKEQ. CDR3 size: 16 residues. V shed 2 bases and J 5 bases; nucleotides not matched to a gene: 9. DNA of the CDR3: TGTGCCAGCAGCCAACTCAAACAGGGGGCAAAGACTGAAGCTTTCTTT. Translation: CASSQLKQGAKTEAFF.